This entry lists 12 T cell receptor beta chains sequenced from one sample in a study of T cell responses to AZD1222 COVID-19 vaccine. Libraries were prepared by immunoSEQ multiplex PCR; TCRdb keeps only in-frame clonotypes and omits some of them. The sample lists approximately 130,000 clones, 93% seen once, with more than 0.7% in the top ten. The source material was peripheral blood, sampled on day 0 of AZD1222 vaccination. The receptors derive from an adult in good health.

The chain combines TRBV6-6 with TRBJ1-4, with D tentatively TRBD1 (5 bases). The V end was cut by 6 bases, the J end by 4 bases, with 15 bases between. Germline V lookup: CDR1 MNHNY, CDR2 SVGAGI (reference sequence). The CDR3 is 15 residues long. This CDR3 is CASSPPGEGNEKLFF. Written as DNA, the CDR3 is TGTGCCAGCAGCCCTCCGGGGGAGGGTAATGAAAAACTGTTTTTT.

CDR3 sequence: CASSENTGGGQPQHF. CDR3 nucleotides: TGTGCCAGCAGTGAAAATACAGGAGGGGGTCAGCCCCAGCATTTT. The chain recombines TRBV2 with TRBJ1-5, with a tentative D call TRBD1 (6 bases). The germline V gene encodes CDR1 SNHLY and CDR2 FYNNEI. The CDR3 length is 15 residues. V lost 2 bases to trimming and J lost 6 bases, with 14 bases between them.

This sequence joins TRBV10-3 and TRBJ2-7; 8 nucleotides match TRBD2. The CDR3 extends over 15 amino acids. Germline V gene lookup returns CDR1 ENHRY and CDR2 SYGVKD. V was pared by 0 bases and J by 9 bases, with 10 bases of the junction left unmatched. The CDR3 DNA sequence: TGTGCCATCAGTGAGTCAATCTTCGGGGGGGTTGTGCAGTACTTC. It specifies CAISESIFGGVVQYF.

J is TRBJ2-2 and V is TRBV7-8, with a tentative D call TRBD2 (5 bases). Germline V gene sequence: CDR1 SGHVS, CDR2 FQNEAQ. Trimming removed 0 bases at V and 12 bases at J, with 14 bases between. The CDR3 contains 14 residues. CDR3 bases: TGTGCCAGCAGCTTAGCAGCGGTCGGGCGACAGCTGTTTTTT. Translating gives CASSLAAVGRQLFF.

The J gene is TRBJ1-5, the V gene TRBV13; no clear D gene. V gave up 2 bases and J gave up 3 bases, with 2 bases separating them. CDR3 length equals 12 residues. CDR1 is PRHDT, CDR2 FYEKMQ, per germline (reference sequence). The CDR3 region has the DNA TGTGCCAGCAGCTTATACAATCAGCCCCAGCATTTT. Translated: CASSLYNQPQHF.

The chain couples TRBV4-2 to TRBJ1-4, with TRBD1 matching over 9 bases. The trim removed 4 bases at V and 3 bases at J, leaving 12 bases unmatched. The CDR3 runs 18 residues. Germline V gene sequence: CDR1 LGHNA, CDR2 YNFKEQ. The CDR3 DNA is TGTGCCAGCAGCCTGGGACAGGGATTGAGACAGTCTAATGAAAAACTGTTTTTT. Translation: CASSLGQGLRQSNEKLFF.

The chain combines TRBV29-1 with TRBJ1-2, with 7 bases identical to TRBD1. The CDR3 covers 12 residues. CDR1 is SQVTM and CDR2 is ANQGSEA in the germline V gene. After removal of 6 bases from V and 4 bases from J, the junction contained 5 bases not matched to a gene. The CDR3 DNA is TGCAGCGTCGCGGGACAGACCTATGGCTACACCTTC. Amino acid sequence: CSVAGQTYGYTF.

V gene TRBV11-2 combines with J gene TRBJ2-6, with 11 bases aligning to TRBD2. Looked up from germline, CDR1 is SGHAT and CDR2 is FQNNGV. CDR3 length: 15 residues. The ends lost 5 bases at V and 9 bases at J; junction bases unmatched: 6. CDR3 loop: CASSAGTSGFNVLTF. DNA for the CDR3: TGTGCCAGCAGCGCCGGGACTAGCGGATTCAACGTCCTGACTTTC. Full variable domain (remainder filled in from reference TRBV11-2 and TRBJ2-6): EAGVAQSPRYKIIEKRQSVAFWCNPISGHATLYWYQQILGQGPKLLIQFQNNGVVDDSQLPKDRFSAERLKGVDSTLKIQPAKLEDSAVYLCASSAGTSGFNVLTFGAGSRLTVL.

This rearrangement joins TRBV4-1 to TRBJ2-6, with unresolved D. The CDR3 is made up of 16 amino acids. CDR1 and CDR2 (germline): MGHRA, YSYEKL. V was trimmed by 2 bases and J by 0 bases, leaving 8 bases between them. CDR3 bases: TGCGCCAGCAGCCAAACGGACGGCTCTGGGGCCAACGTCCTGACTTTC. This gives the protein CASSQTDGSGANVLTF.

This rearrangement joins TRBV28 to TRBJ1-2, with no clear D. Germline V gene lookup returns CDR1 MDHEN and CDR2 SYDVKM. This CDR3 contains 12 residues. With 2 bases removed from V and 2 bases from J, the gap between germline ends came to 3 bases. CDR3 DNA: TGTGCCAGCAGTTTACAGAACTATGGCTACACCTTC. Protein product: CASSLQNYGYTF.

The chain links TRBV5-1 to TRBJ1-6, with D perhaps TRBD1 (5 bases). Germline V gene lookup returns CDR1 SGHRS and CDR2 YFSETQ. V was shortened by 4 bases and J by 7 bases, with 15 bases between the two germline ends. The CDR3 covers 15 residues. The CDR3 region is CASSLWDGGNSPLHF. Written as DNA, the CDR3 is TGCGCCAGCAGCCTCTGGGACGGAGGAAATTCACCCCTCCACTTT.

The chain recombines TRBV20-1 with TRBJ2-5; 7 bases align to TRBD2. The J segment lost 10 bases and the V segment lost 3 bases, leaving 14 bases of the junction unmatched. Germline V gene data show CDR1 as DFQATT and CDR2 as SNEGSKA (reference sequence). The CDR3 sequence is 14 residues long. The CDR3 coding sequence is TGCAGTGCTAGTCCGTCCGGGACTACATTGAGCCAGTACTTC. Protein sequence: CSASPSGTTLSQYF.